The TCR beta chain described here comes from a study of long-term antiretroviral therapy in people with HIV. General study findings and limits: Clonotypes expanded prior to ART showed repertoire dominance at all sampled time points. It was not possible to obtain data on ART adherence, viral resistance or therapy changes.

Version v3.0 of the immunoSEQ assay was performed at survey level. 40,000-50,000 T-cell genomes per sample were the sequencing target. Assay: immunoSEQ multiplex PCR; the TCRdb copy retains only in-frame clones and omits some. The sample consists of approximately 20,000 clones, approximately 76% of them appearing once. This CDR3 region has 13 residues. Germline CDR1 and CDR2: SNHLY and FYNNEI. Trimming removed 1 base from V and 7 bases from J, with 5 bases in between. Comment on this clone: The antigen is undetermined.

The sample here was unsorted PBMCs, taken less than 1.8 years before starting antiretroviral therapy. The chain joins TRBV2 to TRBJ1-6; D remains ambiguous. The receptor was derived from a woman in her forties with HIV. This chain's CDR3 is CASSEEANSPLHF. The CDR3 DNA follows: TGTGCCAGCAGTGAAGAGGCAAATTCACCCCTCCACTTT.